The T cell receptor (beta chain) under discussion was sequenced for a study of T-cell memory formation after mild COVID-19. Notes on the study in general: There were some responding clones in pre-infection memory, which suggested that cross-reactive memory had joined.

J gave up 6 bases and V 4 bases, and 11 bases lay outside the gene matches. Germline-derived CDR1 and CDR2 are SGHRS and YFSETQ. The CDR3 contains 17 residues. Note on this clonotype: Its cognate antigen is unknown.

It was 5'RACE with constant-segment primers that produced the TCR alpha and TCR beta cDNA libraries, which carried sample barcodes and UMIs. TCRdb recomputed calls from the 5' RACE reads with MiXCR, one row per CDR3 protein. The sample lists roughly 200,000 distinct CDR3 sequences; around 16% were seen once. The material sequenced was PBMCs or a T cell subset sorted from them (not recorded which). The genes are TRBV5-1 and TRBJ1-5; 12 bases line up with TRBD1. The sequence was collected from an adult woman who had mild COVID-19 (a few samples of this study predate the infection). Cell type and time point are not known. The CDR3 loop is CASSVGPGTGGVQPQHF. CDR3 DNA: TGCGCCAGCAGCGTTGGTCCCGGGACAGGGGGCGTTCAGCCCCAGCATTTT.